This T cell receptor (beta chain) emerged from a study of identical twins. Findings and caveats of the study: Possibly, invariant MAIT and iNKT cells partly confounded zero-insertion analyses.

The CDR3 runs to 13 residues. Trimming removed 3 bases from V and 4 bases from J, with 7 bases in between. Germline CDR1 and CDR2: SNHLY and FYNNEI. This clonotype was counted at least ten times. Its antigen is currently unknown. TCRdb fed the 5' RACE reads into MiXCR, producing one record per CDR3 protein. This table has approximately 690,000 distinct CDR3 sequences, 5.5% to 6.5% appearing once. The TCR was taken from a man aged 18 to 35 in good health. The chain carries TRBV2 and TRBJ1-5; D gene uncertain. The sequencing input was naive T cells sorted from blood. CDR3 in amino acids: CASSDWENQPQHF. The DNA of the CDR3 is TGTGCCAGCAGTGATTGGGAGAATCAGCCCCAGCATTTT.